The entry that follows covers one T cell receptor beta chain sequence. Antigen unknown. This record belongs to a study of T cell repertoires in cytomegalovirus infection. For the study at large: From public TCR beta signatures came an indication of both CMV infection and matching HLA type. Whole-study findings and limits: HLA-C-restricted CMV clonotypes gave the most frequent clonotype in two of eight donors. The cumulative frequency of public TCR beta families distinguished individuals who carried CMV together with the relevant HLA.

MiXCR, applied by TCRdb to the reads, yields one record per CDR3 protein. The repertoire includes fewer than 300,000 distinct CDR3 sequences, around 25% of them detected once, and roughly 14% sits in the top ten. V gave up 4 bases and J gave up 4 bases, with 8 bases separating them. Germline lookup yields CDR1 SGHRS and CDR2 YFSETQ. The CDR3 length is 13 residues. V is TRBV5-1 and J is TRBJ2-2; no clear D. The origin of this receptor is a human donor in good health (CMV status not recorded). Some clones in this sample may be carry-over from other donors' samples. Material for sequencing was PBMCs. The CDR3 loop is CASSAQGTGELFF. For the CDR3, the DNA is TGCGCCAGCAGCGCACAAGGCACCGGGGAGCTGTTTTTT.